The sequence of this TCR beta chain was determined in a study of shared clonotypes between healthy human individuals. Repertoires were generated with immunoSEQ multiplex PCR, while TCRdb's copy carries only in-frame clones and drops some. This sample has roughly 500,000 clones, with around 73% found just once. Germline assignment: CDR1 SGHTA and CDR2 FQGNSA. The CDR3 has 16 residues. Trimming at V came to 2 bases and at J to 5 bases, leaving 9 bases not matched to a gene. The chain carries TRBV7-2 and TRBJ2-7; 10 bases are a match to TRBD1. This TCR was recovered from a woman in her 40s in good health. Some clones in this sample may be carry-over from other donors' samples. Sequencing was carried out using PBMCs. Written as DNA, the CDR3 is TGTGCCAGCAGCTTACAGCTGGGACAGGGGACCGACGAGCAGTACTTC. Its protein is CASSLQLGQGTDEQYF. Looking up the rest from reference TRBV7-2 and TRBJ2-7 gives the full variable domain: GAGVSQSPSNKVTEKGKDVELRCDPISGHTALYWYRQSLGQGLEFLIYFQGNSAPDKSGLPSDRFSAERTGGSVSTLTIQRTQQEDSAVYLCASSLQLGQGTDEQYFGPGTRLTVT.